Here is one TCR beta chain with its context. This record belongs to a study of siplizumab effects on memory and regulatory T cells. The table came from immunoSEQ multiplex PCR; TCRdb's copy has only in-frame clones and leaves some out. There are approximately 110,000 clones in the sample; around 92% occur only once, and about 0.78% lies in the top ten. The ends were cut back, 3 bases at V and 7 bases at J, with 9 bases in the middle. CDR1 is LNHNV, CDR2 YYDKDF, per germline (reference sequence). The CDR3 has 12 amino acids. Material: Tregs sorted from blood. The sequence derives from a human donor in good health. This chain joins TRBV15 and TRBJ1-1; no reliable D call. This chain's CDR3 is CATSRALGEAFF. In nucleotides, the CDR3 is TGTGCCACCAGCAGGGCCCTGGGTGAAGCTTTCTTT.